The 6 T cell receptor beta chains below come from one sample, sequenced in a study of a mutant IDH1 vaccine in newly diagnosed glioma. Indicated time point: week 5, during vaccination. Topical imiquimod was applied with each vaccine dose, which held 300 ug of mutant IDH1 20-mer peptide. Their recognized antigens are unknown. The protocol was immunoSEQ multiplex PCR, while the TCRdb copy is restricted to in-frame clones and leaves out a portion. The sample records 70,000 to 100,000 clones, 91% being singletons. The source was PBMCs, collected from a glioma patient whose treatment included an IDH1 peptide vaccine. The origin of the receptors is a woman between 50 and 59 years old with glioma.

The rearrangement links TRBV5-1 to TRBJ1-3; D perhaps matches TRBD1 (5 bases). V gave up 0 bases and J gave up 3 bases, with 10 bases separating them. CDR3 length: 15 residues. CDR1 and CDR2 (germline): SGHRS, YFSETQ. The CDR3 spells CASSLALGDGNTIYF. In DNA form, the CDR3 reads TGCGCCAGCAGCTTGGCCTTAGGGGATGGAAACACCATATATTTT.

The chain carries TRBV11-1 and TRBJ1-1, with D unclear. This CDR3 comprises 14 residues. CDR1 is SGHAT and CDR2 is FQDESV in the germline V gene (reference sequence). Trimming shortened V by 1 base and J by 0 bases, and 6 bases separated the two germline ends. The CDR3 DNA is TGTGCCAGCAGCTTAGGATGGATGAACACTGAAGCTTTCTTT. It yields the protein CASSLGWMNTEAFF.

The rearrangement uses TRBV19 and TRBJ2-1; D unclear. V shed 5 bases and J shed 0 bases, with 14 bases lying between them. Per the germline V gene, CDR1 is LNHDA and CDR2 is SQIVND (reference sequence). This CDR3 has 16 residues. The chain's CDR3 is CASSPLADPSYNEQFF. DNA for the CDR3: TGTGCCAGTAGTCCCCTTGCGGACCCCTCCTACAATGAGCAGTTCTTC.

The chain links TRBV7-9 to TRBJ2-7, with D hard to call. V was cut by 7 bases and J by 0 bases, with 16 bases left in between. The CDR3 length is 15 residues. CDR1 and CDR2 (germline): SEHNR, FQNEAQ (reference sequence). The CDR3 bases are TGTGCCAGCACTCCTAAGGATAGGAGCTCCTACGAGCAGTACTTC. It encodes CASTPKDRSSYEQYF.

V and J are TRBV7-9 and TRBJ2-5, with D possibly TRBD1 on 6 matching bases. The germline gives CDR1 SEHNR, CDR2 FQNEAQ (reference sequence). This CDR3 contains 16 residues. V dropped 5 bases and J dropped 5 bases, with 21 bases sitting between them. The CDR3 sequence is CASSPQDSPLRETQYF. In nucleotides, the CDR3 is TGTGCCAGCAGCCCACAGGACAGCCCCCTGAGGGAGACCCAGTACTTC.

This clone has a single count. The chain has TRBV6-1 and TRBJ1-6, with 9 bases identical to TRBD1. The germline V gene encodes CDR1 MNHNS and CDR2 SASEGT. The V and J ends lost 11 bases and 13 bases, in that order; junction bases with no gene match: 9. This CDR3 comprises 12 residues. CDR3 in amino acids: CALGTGQPPLHF. CDR3 nucleotides: TGTGCCCTCGGGACAGGGCAACCCCCCCTCCACTTT.